A selection of T cell receptor beta chains follows, all from one sample in a study of blood T cell repertoires in COVID-19. Here immunoSEQ multiplex PCR was the method, and the copy in TCRdb shows in-frame clones only, minus some. The table has 100,000 to 150,000 clones, over 55% seen once; the top ten hold roughly 2%. The sequencing input was peripheral blood. The receptors were sampled from a woman aged 65 to 85 with acute or convalescent COVID-19. CDR3s include the opening cysteine and the closing phenylalanine or tryptophan. A D gene is named only where the DNA matches it firmly. Size tells how often a clone was seen (once, few, many) or the class of an expanded clone, and some rows leave it out.

>NA|TRBJ1-1|NA|TRBV5-4
TGTGCCAGCAGCCAGGGGCCACTGAACACTGAAGCTTTCTTT
CASSQGPLNTEAFF
>TRBD1|TRBJ2-2|NA|TRBV19
TGTGCCAGTAGTAAGGGACAGGGAATCGGGGAGCTGTTTTTT
CASSKGQGIGELFF
>NA|TRBJ1-2|NA|TRBV19
TGTGCCAGTCGTCGGGGGATTTTCTATGGCTACACCTTC
CASRRGIFYGYTF
>TRBD1|TRBJ1-5|many|TRBV23-1
TGCGCCAGCAGTTGCCCGAGACAGGGTAATCAGCCCCAGCATTTT
CASSCPRQGNQPQHF
>NA|TRBJ2-5|NA|TRBV10-2
TGCGCCAGCGGAAAGGGGGGGGAGACCCAGTACTTC
CASGKGGETQYF
>TRBD1|TRBJ2-1|NA|TRBV7-7
TGTGCCAGCAGCTTAGGACAGGGGGAATGGGATGAGCAGTTCTTC
CASSLGQGEWDEQFF
>TRBD1|TRBJ1-6|NA|TRBV6-2/TRBV6-3
TGTGCCAGCAGTTACGCCGGGACAGGGCGAACACCCCTCCACTTT
CASSYAGTGRTPLHF
>TRBD2|TRBJ2-1|once|TRBV9
TGTGCCAGCAGCGTAGAGCGGGGGGTGCAGTTCTTC
CASSVERGVQFF
>TRBD2|TRBJ2-7|NA|TRBV15
TGTGCCACCAGCAGAGGCCCAGCGGGGTCATCAGAGCAGTACTTC
CATSRGPAGSSEQYF
>TRBD2|TRBJ2-5|NA|TRBV6-1
TGTGCCAGCAGTGAGTTGTCGGCTAGCGGGCGAACCTACCAAGAGACCCAGTACTTC
CASSELSASGRTYQETQYF
>TRBD1|TRBJ1-1|NA|TRBV6-2/TRBV6-3
TGTGCCAGCAGTCGAACAGGGGGAGTGGGAGCTTTCTTT
CASSRTGGVGAFF
>TRBD2|TRBJ2-1|once|TRBV6-5
TGTGCCAGCAGTTACTCCAGCGGGAGTGTCGATGAGCAGTTCTTC
CASSYSSGSVDEQFF
>TRBD1|TRBJ1-1|many|TRBV19
TGTGCCAGTAGTAGAGGACAGGGGATTTTGAACACTGAAGCTTTCTTT
CASSRGQGILNTEAFF
>NA|TRBJ1-2|NA|TRBV7-2
TGTGCCAGCAGCTCCTCCTTTACAGGGTCCAGTCATGGCTACACCTTC
CASSSSFTGSSHGYTF
>TRBD2|TRBJ2-3|NA|TRBV13
TGTGCCAGCAGCTTAGTTGCGGGGGGGCCGTTAGATACGCAGTATTTT
CASSLVAGGPLDTQYF
>NA|TRBJ1-4|few|TRBV27
TGTGCCAGCGGGTACCAGCGGGGGGCTGAAAAACTGTTTTTT
CASGYQRGAEKLFF
>NA|TRBJ1-1|NA|TRBV9
TGTGCCAGCAGCGTGGGGCTCTTGAACACTGAAGCTTTCTTT
CASSVGLLNTEAFF
>NA|TRBJ1-6|NA|TRBV19
TGTGCCAGTAGTATCGGGGAGAGCTACTCAGGCCCCCTCCACTTT
CASSIGESYSGPLHF
>TRBD1|TRBJ2-1|few|TRBV9
TGTGCCAGCAGCGCCCGGGGACAGGGTCACGGTGAGCAGTTCTTC
CASSARGQGHGEQFF
>TRBD2|TRBJ2-1|few|TRBV4-1
TGCGCCAGCAGCCCCCAAGCGGGAGTCCTCAATGAGCAGTTCTTC
CASSPQAGVLNEQFF
>TRBD1|TRBJ1-3|few|TRBV4-1
TGCGCCAGCAGCCAACTCGGGACAGGGGTAAACACCATATATTTT
CASSQLGTGVNTIYF
>TRBD1|TRBJ1-3|NA|TRBV9
TGTGCCAGCAGCCCGCGGACAGGGGGAAACACCATATATTTT
CASSPRTGGNTIYF
>TRBD1|TRBJ1-5|NA|TRBV2
TGTGCCAGCAGACGAGACAGGGGGATACCTAATCAGCCCCAGCATTTT
CASRRDRGIPNQPQHF
>NA|TRBJ2-1|NA|TRBV4-1
TGCGCCAGCAGCCAATTGTTAGCGAGCGCCGATGAGCAGTTCTTC
CASSQLLASADEQFF
>TRBD1|TRBJ1-1|NA|TRBV14
TGTGCCAGCAGCCAACGACAGGGTGAAGCTTTCTTT
CASSQRQGEAFF
>NA|TRBJ1-4|NA|TRBV7-8
TGTGCCAGCAGCTTTAGGGGGTGGCGTGAAAAACTGTTTTTT
CASSFRGWREKLFF
>NA|TRBJ2-3|NA|TRBV5-5
TGTGCCAGCAGCTTGACGAGGACAGGGCTAGCGGTTCGCACAGATACGCAGTATTTT
CASSLTRTGLAVRTDTQYF
>NA|TRBJ2-5|few|TRBV15
TGTGCCACCAGTTGGAGGGACCAAGAGACCCAGTACTTC
CATSWRDQETQYF
>NA|TRBJ1-2|NA|TRBV13
TGTGCCAGCAGCTTAGAGTACAGTTTGGGCTACACCTTC
CASSLEYSLGYTF
>NA|TRBJ1-4|NA|TRBV15
TGTGCCACCAGCTCGAGAGGGGGGGGTGAAAAACTGTTTTTT
CATSSRGGGEKLFF
>NA|TRBJ2-3|few|TRBV10-1
TGCGCCAGCAGTGACTCCAGGGGAGTTATCACAGATACGCAGTATTTT
CASSDSRGVITDTQYF
>TRBD2|TRBJ2-7|NA|TRBV30
TGTGCCTGGAGTGTAGGTCTAGGACTAGCGGGAGGCCTAGCCTACGAGCAGTACTTC
CAWSVGLGLAGGLAYEQYF
>NA|TRBJ1-6|many|TRBV2
TGTGCCAGCACCCGGGAAAATAATTCACCCCTCCACTTT
CASTRENNSPLHF
>TRBD1|TRBJ2-5|NA|TRBV7-9
TGTGCCAGCAGCTTATGGACAGGGTCGGAGACCCAGTACTTC
CASSLWTGSETQYF
>NA|TRBJ1-5|NA|TRBV19
TGTGCCAGTAGAATAGCGCAGGGATCTAAAGATCAGCCCCAGCATTTT
CASRIAQGSKDQPQHF